This T cell receptor beta chain is from a study of OX40 agonist ivuxolimab in advanced cancers. The wider study: Patients got intravenous ivuxolimab at 0.01 to 10 mg/kg every 2 weeks.

Study-wide results and limits: Specificity for antigen went undetermined in the expanded peripheral T cells.

The data were produced by immunoSEQ multiplex PCR, yet TCRdb's version contains in-frame clones alone and is incomplete. The sample shows 75,000 to 90,000 clones, about 90% of them seen only once. Enrollment shut out patients with autoimmune disease history or systemic immunosuppression. Concerning this clone itself: Its antigen remains unidentified.

The material was CD4+ or CD8+ T cells sorted from blood, obtained in a trial of the OX40 agonist ivuxolimab. The TCR comes from an adult with an advanced solid tumor such as melanoma, head and neck, liver or kidney cancer.

The CDR3 reads CSVNSLYGYTF. CDR3 coding DNA: TGCAGCGTTAATAGCCTCTATGGCTACACCTTC. This chain joins TRBV29-1 and TRBJ1-2; no firm D call. The CDR3 extends over 11 amino acids. CDR1 is SQVTM and CDR2 is ANQGSEA in the germline V gene. The ends were cut back, 5 bases at V and 4 bases at J, with 8 bases in the middle.